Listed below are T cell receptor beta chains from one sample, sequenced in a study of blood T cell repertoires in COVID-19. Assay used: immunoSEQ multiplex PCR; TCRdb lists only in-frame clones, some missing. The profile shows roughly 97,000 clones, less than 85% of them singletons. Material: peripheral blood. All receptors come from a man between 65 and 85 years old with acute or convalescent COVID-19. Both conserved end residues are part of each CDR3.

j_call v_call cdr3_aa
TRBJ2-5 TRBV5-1 CASSGVAVYGETQYF
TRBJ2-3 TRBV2 CASSPGTGLTLDTQYF
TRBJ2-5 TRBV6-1 CASSAGTGAYQETQYF
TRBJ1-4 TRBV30 CGVRNLAANEKLFF
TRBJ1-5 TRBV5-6 CASSFTKGVYSNQPQHF
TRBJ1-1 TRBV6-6 CASNQDRLNTEAFF
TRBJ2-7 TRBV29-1 CSVEVGRGSYEQYF
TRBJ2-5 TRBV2 CASQAGGGETQYF
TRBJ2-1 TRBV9 CASSVGERSFYNEQFF
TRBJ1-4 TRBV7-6 CASSGTGPGLNEKLFF
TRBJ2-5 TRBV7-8 CASSRATAGQETQYF
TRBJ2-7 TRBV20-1 CSASSGSEQYF
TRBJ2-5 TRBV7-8 CASSLAVDYQETQYF
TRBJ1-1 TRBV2 CASSELARGEAFF
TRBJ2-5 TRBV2 CASRNEAGGRETQYF
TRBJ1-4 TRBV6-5 CASRSDLNEKLFF
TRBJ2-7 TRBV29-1 CSVDTNRGLRNEQYF
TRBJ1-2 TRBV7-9 CASSQDRANTLSYGYTF
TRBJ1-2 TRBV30 CAWSVEGRRVHGYTF
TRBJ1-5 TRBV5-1 CASSWGDRNQPQHF
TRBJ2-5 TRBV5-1 CASSSREQGNQETQYF
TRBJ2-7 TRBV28 CASRLGTVTYEQYF
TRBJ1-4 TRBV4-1 CASSRSYDRAAVKLFF
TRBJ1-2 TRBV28 CASSLRGGPPVLNYGYTF
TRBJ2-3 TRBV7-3 CASSPGGLAVQQQYF
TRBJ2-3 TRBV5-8 CASSLDSSDTQYF
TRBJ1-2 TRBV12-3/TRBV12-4 CASSLDRSSYTF
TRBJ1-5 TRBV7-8 CASSLEGQMIQPQHF